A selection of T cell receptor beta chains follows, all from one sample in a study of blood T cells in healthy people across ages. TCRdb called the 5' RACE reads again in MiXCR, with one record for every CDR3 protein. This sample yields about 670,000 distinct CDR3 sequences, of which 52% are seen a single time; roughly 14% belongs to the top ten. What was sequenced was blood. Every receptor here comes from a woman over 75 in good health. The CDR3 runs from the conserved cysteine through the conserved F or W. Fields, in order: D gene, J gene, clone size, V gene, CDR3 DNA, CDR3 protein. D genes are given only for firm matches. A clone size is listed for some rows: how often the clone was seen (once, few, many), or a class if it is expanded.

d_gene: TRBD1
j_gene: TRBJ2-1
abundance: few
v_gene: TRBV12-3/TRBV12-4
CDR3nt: TGTGCCAGCAGTCCCCTGGTAGGACAGGGGGCATGGGAGCAGTTCTTC
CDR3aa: CASSPLVGQGAWEQFF

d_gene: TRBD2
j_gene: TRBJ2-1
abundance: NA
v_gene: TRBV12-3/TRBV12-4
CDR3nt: TGTGCCAGCAGTTTTCGGGGGGGCCCCAACCATGAGCAGTTCTTC
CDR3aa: CASSFRGGPNHEQFF

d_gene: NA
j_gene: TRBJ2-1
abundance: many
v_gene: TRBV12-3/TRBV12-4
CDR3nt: TGTGCCAGCAGTCTAGTGGTCAATGAGCAGTTCTTC
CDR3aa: CASSLVVNEQFF

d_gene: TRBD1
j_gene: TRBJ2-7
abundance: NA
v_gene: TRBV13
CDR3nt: TGTGCCAGCAGCTCCAAGACAGGGGATGTCCACGAGCAGTACTTC
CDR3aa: CASSSKTGDVHEQYF

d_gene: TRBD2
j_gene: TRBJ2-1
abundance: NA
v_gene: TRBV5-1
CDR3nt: TGCGCCAGCAGCTTCGTAACTAGCGGTCTATCCAATGAGCAGTTCTTT
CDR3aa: CASSFVTSGLSNEQFF

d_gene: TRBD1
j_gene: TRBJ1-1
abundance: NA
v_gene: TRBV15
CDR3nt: TGTGCCACCAGCGCGCGGGACAGGGGGACTGAAGCTTTCTTT
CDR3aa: CATSARDRGTEAFF

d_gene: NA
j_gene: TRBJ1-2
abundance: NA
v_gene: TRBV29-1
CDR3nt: TGCAGCGTTGAAACGGGGAACTACTACTATGGCTACACCTTC
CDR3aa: CSVETGNYYYGYTF

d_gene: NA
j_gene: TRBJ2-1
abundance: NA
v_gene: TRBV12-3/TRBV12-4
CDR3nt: TGTGCCAGCAGTTTAAGTATGGACAATGAGCAGTTCTTC
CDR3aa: CASSLSMDNEQFF

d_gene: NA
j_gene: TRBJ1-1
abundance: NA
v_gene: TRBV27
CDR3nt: TGTGCCAGCAGTTCGATTGAAGCTTTCTTT
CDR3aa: CASSSIEAFF

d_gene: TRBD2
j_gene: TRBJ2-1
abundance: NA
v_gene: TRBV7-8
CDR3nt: TGTGCCAGCAGCTCGGGACTAGCGGGATTCTCGTATGAGCAGTTCTTC
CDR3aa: CASSSGLAGFSYEQFF

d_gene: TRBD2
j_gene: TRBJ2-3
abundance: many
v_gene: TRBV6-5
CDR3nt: TGTGCCAGCAGGACTAGCGGGGGACGTACAGATACGCAGTATTTT
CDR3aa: CASRTSGGRTDTQYF

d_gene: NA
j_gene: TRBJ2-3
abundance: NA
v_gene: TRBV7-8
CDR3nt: TGTGCCAGCAGCTTAGGCATAGCGGCCCCAGATACGCAGTATTTT
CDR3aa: CASSLGIAAPDTQYF

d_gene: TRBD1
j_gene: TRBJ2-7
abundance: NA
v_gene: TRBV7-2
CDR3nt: TGTGCCAGCAGCCTACACAGGGGGGTCTACGAGCAGTACTTC
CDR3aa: CASSLHRGVYEQYF

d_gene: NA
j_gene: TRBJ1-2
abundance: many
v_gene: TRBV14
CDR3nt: TGTGCCAGCAGCCAAGGCGGCTATGGCTACACCTTC
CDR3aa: CASSQGGYGYTF

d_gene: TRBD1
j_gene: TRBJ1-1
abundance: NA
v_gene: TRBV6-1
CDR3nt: TGTGCCAGCAGTCATCTCGGGACAGGGCCCACTGAAGCTTTCTTT
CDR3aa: CASSHLGTGPTEAFF

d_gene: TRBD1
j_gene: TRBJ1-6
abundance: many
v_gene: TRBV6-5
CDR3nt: TGTGCCAGCAGTTACCTCAGATCCGGGACAGCCCCGAGCTCCTATAATTCACCCCTCCACTTT
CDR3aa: CASSYLRSGTAPSSYNSPLHF

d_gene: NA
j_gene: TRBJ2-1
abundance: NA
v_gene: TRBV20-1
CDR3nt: TGCAGTGCTAGATCGTCCCGCAGCAATGAGCAGTTCTTC
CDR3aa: CSARSSRSNEQFF

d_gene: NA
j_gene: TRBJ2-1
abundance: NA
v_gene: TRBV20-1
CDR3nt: TGCAGTGCTAGGAAACCGGGAGTAAGATGTGAGCAGTTCTTC
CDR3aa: CSARKPGVRCEQFF

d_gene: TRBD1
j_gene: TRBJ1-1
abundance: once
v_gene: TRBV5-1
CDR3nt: TGCGCCAGCAGCTCGAATCCGGGACAGAGTACTGAAGCTTTCTTT
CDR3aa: CASSSNPGQSTEAFF

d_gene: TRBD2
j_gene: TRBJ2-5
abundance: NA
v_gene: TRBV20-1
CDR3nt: TGCAGTGTGGGACTAGCGGGAGGGCCGGAGCAGTACTTC
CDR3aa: CSVGLAGGPEQYF

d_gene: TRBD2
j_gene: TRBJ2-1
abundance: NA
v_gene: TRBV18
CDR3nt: TGTGCCAGCTCACCACCCAATGCTATAGGACTAGTCAGCGACTACAATCAGCAGTTCTTC
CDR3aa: CASSPPNAIGLVSDYNQQFF

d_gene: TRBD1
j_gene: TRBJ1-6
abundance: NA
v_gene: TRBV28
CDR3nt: TGTGCCAGCAGTTTCTTCGGACAGGACACAAGCTCCTATAATTCACCCCTCCACTTT
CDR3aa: CASSFFGQDTSSYNSPLHF

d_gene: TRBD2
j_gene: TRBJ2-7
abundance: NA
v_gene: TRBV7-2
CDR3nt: TGTGCCAGCAGTAGCTGGACTAGCGGGAGTTGCGAGCAGTACTTC
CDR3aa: CASSSWTSGSCEQYF

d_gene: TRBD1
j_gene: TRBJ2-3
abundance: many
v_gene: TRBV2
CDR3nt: TGTGCCAGCAGTGAAGGGGGACAGGGTCAGTATTTT
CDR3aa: CASSEGGQGQYF

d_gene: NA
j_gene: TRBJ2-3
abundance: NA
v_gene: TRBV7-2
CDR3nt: TGTGCCAGCAGCTTAGCGGACGCTAGCACAGATACGCAGTATTTT
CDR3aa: CASSLADASTDTQYF

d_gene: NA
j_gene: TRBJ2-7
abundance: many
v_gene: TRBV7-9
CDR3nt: TGTGCCAGCAGCCAGCAGGATTACGAGCAGTACTTC
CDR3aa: CASSQQDYEQYF

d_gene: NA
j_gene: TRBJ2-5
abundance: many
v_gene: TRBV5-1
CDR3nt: TGCGCCAGCAGCCCGGTCAGTGGGGCAGAAGAGACCCAGTACTTC
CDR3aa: CASSPVSGAEETQYF

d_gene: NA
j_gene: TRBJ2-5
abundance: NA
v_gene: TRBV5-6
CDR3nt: TGTGCCAGCAGCGTGTCCCTGGAGGAGACCCAGTACTTC
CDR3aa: CASSVSLEETQYF

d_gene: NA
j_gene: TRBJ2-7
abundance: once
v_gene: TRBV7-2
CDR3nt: TGTGCCAGCAGCTTAGCGCGGGGACGTCCCTACGAGCAGTACTTC
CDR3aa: CASSLARGRPYEQYF

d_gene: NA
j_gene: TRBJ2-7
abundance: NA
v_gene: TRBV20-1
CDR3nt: TGCAGTGTTACCAGACAGAATTACGAGCAGTACTTC
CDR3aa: CSVTRQNYEQYF

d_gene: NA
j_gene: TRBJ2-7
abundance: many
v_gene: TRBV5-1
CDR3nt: TGCGCCAGCAGCTTGGACAGCTCGGACCTCTACGAGCAGTACTTC
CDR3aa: CASSLDSSDLYEQYF

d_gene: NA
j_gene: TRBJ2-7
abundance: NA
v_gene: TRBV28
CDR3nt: TGTGCCAGCATCTCAGGGGGGGTGTATTCCTACGAGCAGTACTTC
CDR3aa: CASISGGVYSYEQYF

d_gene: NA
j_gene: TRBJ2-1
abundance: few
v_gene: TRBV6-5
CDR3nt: TGTGCCAGCAGTTCTCTGGGACTCCTGGGTTACAATGAGCAGTTCTTC
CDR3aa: CASSSLGLLGYNEQFF

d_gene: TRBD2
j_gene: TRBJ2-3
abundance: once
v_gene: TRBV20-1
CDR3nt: TGCAGTGCTCCTAGCGGGGGGCCGAGCCGTACGCAGTATTTT
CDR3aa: CSAPSGGPSRTQYF

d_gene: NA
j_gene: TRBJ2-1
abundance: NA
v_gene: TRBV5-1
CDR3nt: TGCGCCAGCACGAGGGGTAGCGGCAGATCCTACAATGAGCAGTTCTTC
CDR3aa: CASTRGSGRSYNEQFF

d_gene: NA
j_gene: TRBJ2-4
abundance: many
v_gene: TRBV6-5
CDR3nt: TGTGCCAGCAGCATATCTCGGGAAAACATTCAGTACTTC
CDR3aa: CASSISRENIQYF

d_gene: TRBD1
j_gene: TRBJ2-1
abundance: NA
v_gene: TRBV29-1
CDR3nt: TGCAGCGTTGAAGATGGACAGGGTCTGAGGGATGAGCAGTTCTTC
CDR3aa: CSVEDGQGLRDEQFF

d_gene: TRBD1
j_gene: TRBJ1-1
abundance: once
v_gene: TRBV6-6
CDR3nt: TGTGCCAGTAGTTACAGGGGCGCGGGCACTGAAGCTTTCTTT
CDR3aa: CASSYRGAGTEAFF